This T cell receptor beta chain was documented in a study of blood T cell repertoires in COVID-19. About the study: Acute and convalescent COVID-19 specimens originated in the United States, Italy and Spain. Nucleic acid was either cDNA or gDNA, and it came from T cells, B-cell-depleted T cells, or PBMCs.

Trimming cost V 2 bases and J 5 bases; bases outside gene matches: 7. There are 15 residues in the CDR3. Germline lookup yields CDR1 MNHEY and CDR2 SVGAGI. Per the authors' pipeline: By means of reference gene primer amplification, nucleated cell counts were estimated. Clones were read by immunoSEQ multiplex PCR, and TCRdb kept only the in-frame ones, dropping some. That table furnishes V, J and clone size, whereas the DNA furnished D and trimming. The sample includes around 140,000 clones, 87% of them seen just once. This chain connects TRBV6-5 to TRBJ2-5, with TRBD1 matching 8 bases. Source material: peripheral blood. The TCR originated in an elderly man with acute or convalescent COVID-19. Here the CDR3 reads CASSYARQGSETQYF. Here the CDR3 DNA reads TGTGCCAGCAGTTACGCTAGACAGGGGAGCGAGACCCAGTACTTC.